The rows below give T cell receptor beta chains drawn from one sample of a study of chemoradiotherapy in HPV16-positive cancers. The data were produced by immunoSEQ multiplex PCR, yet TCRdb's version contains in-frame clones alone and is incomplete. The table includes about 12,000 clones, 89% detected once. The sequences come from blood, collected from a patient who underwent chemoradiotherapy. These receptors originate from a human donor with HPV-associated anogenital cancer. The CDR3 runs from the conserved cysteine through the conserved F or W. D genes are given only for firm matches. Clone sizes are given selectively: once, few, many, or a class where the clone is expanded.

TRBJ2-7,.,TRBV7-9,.,CASSRSYEQYF,TGTGCCAGCAGCCGATCCTACGAGCAGTACTTC
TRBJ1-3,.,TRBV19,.,CASSIVARSGNTIYF,TGTGCCAGTAGTATAGTTGCGCGATCTGGAAACACCATATATTTT
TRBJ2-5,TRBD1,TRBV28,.,CASSTRQGKETQYF,TGTGCCAGCAGTACGCGACAGGGAAAAGAGACCCAGTACTTC
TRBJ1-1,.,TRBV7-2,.,CASSRTATAFF,TGTGCCAGCAGCCGGACAGCGACGGCTTTCTTT
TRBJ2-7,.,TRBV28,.,CASSPQSHSSYEQYF,TGTGCCAGCAGTCCCCAGTCCCACAGCTCCTACGAGCAGTACTTC
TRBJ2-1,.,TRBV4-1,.,CASSQGAPGSPEEFF,TGCGCCAGCAGCCAAGGCGCGCCGGGTTCACCTGAGGAGTTCTTC
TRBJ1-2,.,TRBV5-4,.,CASSFKLGYGYTF,TGTGCCAGCAGCTTCAAGTTGGGATATGGCTACACCTTC
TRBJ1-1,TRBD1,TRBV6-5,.,CASSYWDRNTEAFF,TGTGCCAGCAGTTACTGGGACAGGAACACTGAAGCTTTCTTT
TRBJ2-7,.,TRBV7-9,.,CASSLTNQGDEQYF,TGTGCCAGCAGCTTAACTAATCAAGGAGACGAGCAGTACTTC
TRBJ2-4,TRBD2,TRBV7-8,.,CASSSWTSPNIQYF,TGTGCCAGCAGCTCCTGGACTAGCCCAAACATTCAGTACTTC
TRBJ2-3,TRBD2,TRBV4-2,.,CASSQEAGITDTQYF,TGTGCCAGCAGCCAAGAAGCGGGGATCACAGATACGCAGTATTTT
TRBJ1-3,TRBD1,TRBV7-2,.,CASSSAPVGQGHTIYF,TGTGCCAGCAGTTCAGCACCCGTGGGACAGGGCCACACCATATATTTT
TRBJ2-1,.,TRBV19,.,CASSIVGLGNEQFF,TGTGCCAGTAGTATTGTGGGGTTAGGCAATGAGCAGTTCTTC
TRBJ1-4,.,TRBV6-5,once,CASSYDRGRREKLFF,TGTGCCAGCAGTTACGACCGGGGGCGCCGGGAAAAACTGTTTTTT
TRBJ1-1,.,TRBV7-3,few,CASSLTPGIAFF,TGTGCCAGCAGCTTAACGCCAGGGATAGCTTTCTTT
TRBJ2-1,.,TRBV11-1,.,CASSFSRYNEQFF,TGTGCCAGCAGCTTCAGCAGATACAATGAGCAGTTCTTC
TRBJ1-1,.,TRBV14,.,CASSQVPVNTEAFF,TGTGCCAGCAGCCAAGTCCCGGTAAACACTGAAGCTTTCTTT
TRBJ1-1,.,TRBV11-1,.,CASSLGTGPAFF,TGTGCCAGCAGCTTAGGAACGGGCCCAGCTTTCTTT
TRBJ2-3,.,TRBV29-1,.,CSVEMKPDTQYF,TGCAGCGTTGAAATGAAGCCAGATACGCAGTATTTT
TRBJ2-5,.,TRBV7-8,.,CASSWGTFQETQYF,TGTGCCAGCAGCTGGGGGACGTTCCAAGAGACCCAGTACTTC
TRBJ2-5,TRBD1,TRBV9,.,CASSIGQAETQYF,TGTGCCAGCAGCATCGGACAGGCAGAGACCCAGTACTTC
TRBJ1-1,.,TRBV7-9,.,CASSSARGNTEAFF,TGTGCCAGCAGCTCAGCCAGGGGAAACACTGAAGCTTTCTTT
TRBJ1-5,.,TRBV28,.,CASSLDSNQPQHF,TGTGCCAGCAGTCTAGACAGTAATCAGCCCCAGCATTTT
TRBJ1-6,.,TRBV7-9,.,CASSLARTAESLHF,TGTGCCAGCAGCTTAGCGCGAACGGCGGAGAGTCTCCACTTT
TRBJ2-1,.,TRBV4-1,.,CASSQESRGSYNEQFF,TGCGCCAGCAGCCAAGAATCCAGGGGCTCCTACAATGAGCAGTTCTTC
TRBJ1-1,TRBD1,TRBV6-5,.,CASSQGTGTEAFF,TGTGCCAGCAGCCAAGGGACAGGCACTGAAGCTTTCTTT
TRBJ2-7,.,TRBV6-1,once,CASRAEREQYF,TGTGCCAGCAGAGCCGAGCGCGAGCAGTACTTC
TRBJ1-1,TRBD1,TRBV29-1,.,CSVVGRQGVTEAFF,TGCAGCGTGGTAGGGCGCCAGGGGGTGACTGAAGCTTTCTTT
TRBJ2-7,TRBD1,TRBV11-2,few,CASSPDRVEQYF,TGTGCCAGCAGCCCAGACAGGGTCGAGCAGTACTTC
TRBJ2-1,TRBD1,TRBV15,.,CATSREGQGYNEQFF,TGTGCCACCAGCAGAGAGGGACAGGGCTACAATGAGCAGTTCTTC
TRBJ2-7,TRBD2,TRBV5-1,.,CASSPRETSGTVYGVQYF,TGCGCCAGCAGCCCTCGTGAGACTAGCGGAACAGTTTACGGGGTGCAGTACTTC
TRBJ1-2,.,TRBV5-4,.,CASSSLITDGTYGYTF,TGTGCCAGCAGCTCTTTAATAACCGACGGTACCTATGGCTACACCTTC